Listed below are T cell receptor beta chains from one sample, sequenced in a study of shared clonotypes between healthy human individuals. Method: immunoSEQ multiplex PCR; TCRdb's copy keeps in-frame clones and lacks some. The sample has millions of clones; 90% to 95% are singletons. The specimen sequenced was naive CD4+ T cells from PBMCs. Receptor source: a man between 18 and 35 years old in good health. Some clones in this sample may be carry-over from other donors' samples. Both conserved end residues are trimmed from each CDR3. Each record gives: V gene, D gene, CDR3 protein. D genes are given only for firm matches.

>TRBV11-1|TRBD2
ASGRVHNEQF
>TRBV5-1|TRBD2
ASSWLASGNNEQF
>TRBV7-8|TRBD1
ASARGQGLTGANVLT
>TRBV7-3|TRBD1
ASSLSMNRGEDGYT
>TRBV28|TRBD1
ASGLGTGGTQPQH
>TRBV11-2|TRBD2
ASTRTSGMEQY
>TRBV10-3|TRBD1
AIGTGTGMERQF
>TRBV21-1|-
ASSKVGPGGEASNQPQH
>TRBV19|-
ASSIVAANYGYT
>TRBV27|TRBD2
ASSLFFSGSRTGELF
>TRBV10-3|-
AISEGTRNTEAF
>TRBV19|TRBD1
ASSDRGTNEKLF
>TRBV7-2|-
ASSLLASYNEQF
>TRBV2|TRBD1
ASSEQGVATGELF
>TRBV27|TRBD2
ASSLSRRREGFQETQY
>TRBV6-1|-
ASSVMSSGRAYEQY
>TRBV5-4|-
ASSLSRDGYT
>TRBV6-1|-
ASSEIGNQPQH
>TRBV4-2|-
ASSQLNQGQETQY
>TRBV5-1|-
ASSPGTPQYEQY
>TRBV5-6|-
ASSYSGTSSTDTQY
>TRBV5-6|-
ASSEHPYGYT
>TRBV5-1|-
ASSPLGSGLGNEQF
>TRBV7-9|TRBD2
ASSSWGTSGRLSYNEQF
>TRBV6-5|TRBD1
ASSRGQGAAQY
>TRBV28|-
ASTPGGFLEQY
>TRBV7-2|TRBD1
ASSRNLGGIGEKLF
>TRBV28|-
ASSPSQGGQAF
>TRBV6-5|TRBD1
ASSYRQGSAEQY
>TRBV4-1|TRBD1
ASKRQGAGEQY
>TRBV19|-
ASSIGGSYNEQF
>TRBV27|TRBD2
ASSFSAGGSRGQF
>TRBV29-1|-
STSYQGTPTDTQY
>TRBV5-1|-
ASSLALGAGANVLT
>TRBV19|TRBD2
ASSLRAGGPADTQY
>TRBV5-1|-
ASSYRDGGTDTQY
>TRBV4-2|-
ASSQVGGAYYNEQF
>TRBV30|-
AWSLGRGSSKLF
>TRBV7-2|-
ASSPNVRTQY
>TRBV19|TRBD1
ASSLPGQGRDEAF
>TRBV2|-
ASSEALVRNGELF